Here is one T cell receptor beta chain with its context. The sample belongs to a study of blood T cell repertoires in COVID-19. Here immunoSEQ multiplex PCR was the method, and the copy in TCRdb shows in-frame clones only, minus some. Among about 150,000 clones, 81% were seen once, and the ten largest hold around 8%. Germline values: CDR1 SGHRS, CDR2 YFSETQ. This CDR3 has 15 amino acids. Trimming stripped 4 bases from V and 3 bases from J, with 13 bases between. This chain uses TRBV5-1 with TRBJ1-4, with D possibly TRBD1 on 5 matching bases. The receptor comes from a woman aged 55-75 years with active or convalescent COVID-19. The sequenced sample was peripheral blood. The CDR3 here is CASSPSRAANEKLFF. As DNA, the CDR3 is TGCGCCAGCAGCCCCAGCAGGGCGGCTAATGAAAAACTGTTTTTT.